Detailed here is one TCR beta chain. The antigen is undetermined. This entry is derived from a study of OX40 agonist ivuxolimab in advanced cancers. Study as a whole: An agonistic human IgG2 monoclonal antibody against OX40 (CD134) was given.

Generated by immunoSEQ multiplex PCR, the TCRdb table keeps only in-frame clones and is missing some. Seen here are 99,000 or so clones, just under 95% observed once, and the top ten hold around 0.25%. Findings and caveats of the study: Doses of 0.1 to 3.0 mg/kg were accompanied by clonal expansion of CD4+ and CD8+ blood T cells by week 6.

Sequencing was performed on CD4+ or CD8+ T cells sorted from blood, taken in a trial of the OX40 agonist ivuxolimab. This receptor was identified in an adult with an advanced solid tumor such as melanoma, head and neck, liver or kidney cancer.

The CDR3 nucleotides are TGTGCCTGGAGTGTCCCAGGGGGTCGGGGGTATTCACCCCTCCACTTT. This codes for CAWSVPGGRGYSPLHF. The rearrangement joins TRBV30 to TRBJ1-6; 7 nucleotides agree with TRBD1. The CDR3 has 16 residues. Germline CDR1 is GTSNPN and CDR2 is SVGIG (reference sequence). V gave up 0 bases and J gave up 8 bases; unmatched junction bases: 10.